This paragraph reports one T cell receptor beta chain. The source of the sample is a study of T cell changes during pregnancy in multiple sclerosis. Only in-frame clones appear in the TCRdb table, and some are missing; sequencing was by immunoSEQ multiplex PCR. Found here are more than 45,000 clones, nearly 95% of them singletons; the top ten hold around 0.5%. Germline V gene data show CDR1 as MNHEY and CDR2 as SVGAGI. V was clipped by 5 bases and J by 6 bases; unmatched bases: 7. There are 14 residues in the CDR3. This receptor was identified in a female donor with multiple sclerosis, enrolled in a pregnancy study. The chain uses TRBV6-5 and TRBJ1-2, with TRBD1 matching over 9 bases. Material: CD4+ T cells from peripheral blood mononuclear cells, obtained in the first trimester of pregnancy. CDR3 protein: CASSPGTGFDGYTF. In nucleotides, the CDR3 is TGTGCCAGCAGTCCCGGGACAGGGTTTGATGGCTACACCTTC.